The rows below give T cell receptor beta chains drawn from one sample of a study of T cell repertoires in cytomegalovirus infection. TCRdb re-analysed the reads in MiXCR, keeping a single row per CDR3 protein. The sample has approximately 280,000 distinct CDR3 sequences, roughly a fifth seen once; the top ten hold under 25%. These receptors are not linked to any known antigen. The material was cultured PBMCs, obtained from culture after CMV antigen stimulation. The origin of the receptors is a human donor in good health (CMV status not recorded). Some clones in this sample may be carry-over from other donors' samples. CDR3s include the opening cysteine and the closing phenylalanine or tryptophan. The D gene is left open where the match is weak. Not all rows give a size; the values are once, few, many and, for expanded clones, a class.

d_call: NA; clone_size: NA; cdr3_length: 13; j_call: TRBJ1-4; v_call: TRBV12-3/TRBV12-4; cdr3_nt: TGTGCCAGCAGTTATGTGGAGGGGGAAAAACTGTTTTTT; cdr3_aa: CASSYVEGEKLFF
d_call: TRBD2; clone_size: NA; cdr3_length: 15; j_call: TRBJ2-5; v_call: TRBV30; cdr3_nt: TGTGCCTGGAGCGTTCGCGGGAGTGTCTTAGAGACCCAGTACTTC; cdr3_aa: CAWSVRGSVLETQYF
d_call: TRBD2; clone_size: few; cdr3_length: 17; j_call: TRBJ2-1; v_call: TRBV28; cdr3_nt: TGTGCCAGCAGTTTACGGACTAGCGGGAGAAAGCCCTATGAGCAGTTCTTC; cdr3_aa: CASSLRTSGRKPYEQFF
d_call: TRBD2; clone_size: many; cdr3_length: 15; j_call: TRBJ2-3; v_call: TRBV7-9; cdr3_nt: TGTGCCAGCAGCTTAACGGGACTAGCGTCAGATACGCAGTATTTT; cdr3_aa: CASSLTGLASDTQYF
d_call: NA; clone_size: few; cdr3_length: 15; j_call: TRBJ2-2; v_call: TRBV12-3/TRBV12-4; cdr3_nt: TGTGCCAGCAGTTTCGACGGGAGATGGTCCGGGGAGCTGTTTTTT; cdr3_aa: CASSFDGRWSGELFF
d_call: NA; clone_size: few; cdr3_length: 16; j_call: TRBJ1-2; v_call: TRBV4-1; cdr3_nt: TGCGCCAGCAGCCATGTACCGGACAATTCAAACTATGGCTACACCTTC; cdr3_aa: CASSHVPDNSNYGYTF
d_call: NA; clone_size: NA; cdr3_length: 14; j_call: TRBJ1-3; v_call: TRBV12-3/TRBV12-4; cdr3_nt: TGTGCCAGCAGTCCACAGGGAACTGGAAACACCATATATTTT; cdr3_aa: CASSPQGTGNTIYF
d_call: TRBD1; clone_size: few; cdr3_length: 14; j_call: TRBJ1-2; v_call: TRBV5-8; cdr3_nt: TGTGCCAGCAGCCCGGGGACAGATCACTATGGCTACACCTTC; cdr3_aa: CASSPGTDHYGYTF
d_call: NA; clone_size: many; cdr3_length: 12; j_call: TRBJ2-3; v_call: TRBV7-2; cdr3_nt: TGTGCCAGCAGCTTATGGGCGGATACGCAGTATTTT; cdr3_aa: CASSLWADTQYF
d_call: TRBD2; clone_size: NA; cdr3_length: 14; j_call: TRBJ2-7; v_call: TRBV29-1; cdr3_nt: TGCAGCGTTCGCAATCTAGCGGGAGGCACCGAGCAGTACTTC; cdr3_aa: CSVRNLAGGTEQYF
d_call: TRBD1; clone_size: few; cdr3_length: 16; j_call: TRBJ2-1; v_call: TRBV24-1; cdr3_nt: TGTGCCACCAGTGATAACGACAGGGGGTATTTCAATGAGCAGTTCTTC; cdr3_aa: CATSDNDRGYFNEQFF
d_call: TRBD1; clone_size: NA; cdr3_length: 15; j_call: TRBJ2-2; v_call: TRBV2; cdr3_nt: TGTGCCAGCACCTCGGGACAGATAGCTCCCGGGGAGCTGTTTTTT; cdr3_aa: CASTSGQIAPGELFF
d_call: TRBD1; clone_size: many; cdr3_length: 15; j_call: TRBJ1-6; v_call: TRBV5-1; cdr3_nt: TGCGCCAGCAGCGGCGGGCAGGGGGCCAATTCACCCCTCCACTTT; cdr3_aa: CASSGGQGANSPLHF
d_call: TRBD2; clone_size: many; cdr3_length: 16; j_call: TRBJ2-3; v_call: TRBV5-6; cdr3_nt: TGTGCCAGCAGCTCCGGGACTATCGGTAGCACAGATACGCAGTATTTT; cdr3_aa: CASSSGTIGSTDTQYF
d_call: NA; clone_size: once; cdr3_length: 14; j_call: TRBJ2-2; v_call: TRBV20-1; cdr3_nt: TGCAGTGCTCCGGGGACGAGAGACACCGGGGAGCTGTTTTTT; cdr3_aa: CSAPGTRDTGELFF
d_call: NA; clone_size: NA; cdr3_length: 12; j_call: TRBJ2-7; v_call: TRBV2; cdr3_nt: TGTGCCAGCAGCGCCCCGGGCCACGAGCAGTACTTC; cdr3_aa: CASSAPGHEQYF
d_call: TRBD2; clone_size: many; cdr3_length: 16; j_call: TRBJ2-5; v_call: TRBV7-2; cdr3_nt: TGTGCCAGCAGCCGAAGGACTAGCGGGGTATGGGAGACCCAGTACTTC; cdr3_aa: CASSRRTSGVWETQYF
d_call: NA; clone_size: NA; cdr3_length: 17; j_call: TRBJ2-4; v_call: TRBV11-3; cdr3_nt: TGTGCCAGCAGCTTAGTACGCGGGATCCAAGCCAAAAACATTCAGTACTTC; cdr3_aa: CASSLVRGIQAKNIQYF
d_call: NA; clone_size: NA; cdr3_length: 14; j_call: TRBJ1-5; v_call: TRBV7-2; cdr3_nt: TGTGCCAGCAGTTTAGACCCACAGGGTCAGCCCCAGCATTTT; cdr3_aa: CASSLDPQGQPQHF
d_call: NA; clone_size: NA; cdr3_length: 15; j_call: TRBJ1-1; v_call: TRBV6-6; cdr3_nt: TGTGCCAGCAGGCCGGGCCCTGGGATCCACACTGAAGCTTTCTTT; cdr3_aa: CASRPGPGIHTEAFF
d_call: TRBD2; clone_size: NA; cdr3_length: 15; j_call: TRBJ2-7; v_call: TRBV6-5; cdr3_nt: TGTGCCAGCAGCAGACTAGCGGGAGATCCCTACGAGCAGTACTTC; cdr3_aa: CASSRLAGDPYEQYF
d_call: NA; clone_size: many; cdr3_length: 13; j_call: TRBJ1-2; v_call: TRBV7-9; cdr3_nt: TGTGCCAGCAGAACCGGGACGGAACACGGCTACACCTTC; cdr3_aa: CASRTGTEHGYTF
d_call: NA; clone_size: few; cdr3_length: 18; j_call: TRBJ2-1; v_call: TRBV14; cdr3_nt: TGTGCCAGCAGCCAAGTAAAATTTGGACGTGGGGGGTACAATGAGCAGTTCTTC; cdr3_aa: CASSQVKFGRGGYNEQFF
d_call: NA; clone_size: NA; cdr3_length: 12; j_call: TRBJ2-7; v_call: TRBV4-1; cdr3_nt: TGCGCCAGCAGCCCAGCGGGTGGCGAGCAGTACTTC; cdr3_aa: CASSPAGGEQYF
d_call: NA; clone_size: few; cdr3_length: 12; j_call: TRBJ1-2; v_call: TRBV7-9; cdr3_nt: TGTGCCAGCAGCAACTTCCAGGGCGGCTACACCTTC; cdr3_aa: CASSNFQGGYTF
d_call: NA; clone_size: many; cdr3_length: 12; j_call: TRBJ1-1; v_call: TRBV7-2; cdr3_nt: TGTGCCAGCAGCGCAACCGGGACAGAAGCTTTCTTT; cdr3_aa: CASSATGTEAFF
d_call: NA; clone_size: NA; cdr3_length: 14; j_call: TRBJ1-4; v_call: TRBV6-8; cdr3_nt: TGTGCCAGCCGACCCGGAGGAGTCGATGAAAAACTGTTTTTT; cdr3_aa: CASRPGGVDEKLFF
d_call: NA; clone_size: NA; cdr3_length: 14; j_call: TRBJ2-1; v_call: TRBV19; cdr3_nt: TGTGCCAGTAGTATTTGGGCCTCCTACAATGAGCAGTTCTTC; cdr3_aa: CASSIWASYNEQFF
d_call: NA; clone_size: many; cdr3_length: 13; j_call: TRBJ1-1; v_call: TRBV7-3; cdr3_nt: TGTGCCAGCAGCTTAATTCGGAGCACTGAAGCTTTCTTT; cdr3_aa: CASSLIRSTEAFF
d_call: NA; clone_size: many; cdr3_length: 15; j_call: TRBJ2-1; v_call: TRBV11-2; cdr3_nt: TGTGCCAGCAGCTTAAACCCGGGCCACACTCATGAGCAGTTCTTC; cdr3_aa: CASSLNPGHTHEQFF
d_call: NA; clone_size: many; cdr3_length: 15; j_call: TRBJ2-4; v_call: TRBV6-2/TRBV6-3; cdr3_nt: TGTGCCAGCAGTTACCCGGGGTTAGCCAAAAACATTCAGTACTTC; cdr3_aa: CASSYPGLAKNIQYF
d_call: NA; clone_size: few; cdr3_length: 15; j_call: TRBJ1-2; v_call: TRBV7-4; cdr3_nt: TGTGCCAGCAGCTTAGCTGGTTCAGGGAGGTATGGCTACACCTTC; cdr3_aa: CASSLAGSGRYGYTF
d_call: TRBD2; clone_size: NA; cdr3_length: 16; j_call: TRBJ2-3; v_call: TRBV12-3/TRBV12-4; cdr3_nt: TGTGCCAGCACCGAGGGGACTAGCGGGAGCTGGGATACGCAGTATTTT; cdr3_aa: CASTEGTSGSWDTQYF
d_call: NA; clone_size: NA; cdr3_length: 12; j_call: TRBJ2-1; v_call: TRBV20-1; cdr3_nt: TGCAGTGCTAGAGATTGGGTGGACTTTCAGTTCTTC; cdr3_aa: CSARDWVDFQFF
d_call: TRBD2; clone_size: NA; cdr3_length: 16; j_call: TRBJ2-1; v_call: TRBV4-3; cdr3_nt: TGCGCCAGCAGCCAAGGGGGGGTAGGGACTAGCGGTGAGCAGTTCTTC; cdr3_aa: CASSQGGVGTSGEQFF
d_call: TRBD1; clone_size: NA; cdr3_length: 17; j_call: TRBJ2-7; v_call: TRBV6-2/TRBV6-3; cdr3_nt: TGTGCCAGCAGTTACTTGCCCGGGACAGTCGCCTCCTACGAGCAGTACTTC; cdr3_aa: CASSYLPGTVASYEQYF
d_call: NA; clone_size: NA; cdr3_length: 14; j_call: TRBJ2-7; v_call: TRBV4-3; cdr3_nt: TGCGCCAGCAGCCAAGATTCAAGGACTGGTGAGCAGTACTTC; cdr3_aa: CASSQDSRTGEQYF
d_call: NA; clone_size: few; cdr3_length: 13; j_call: TRBJ1-1; v_call: TRBV5-1; cdr3_nt: TGCGCCAGCAGCTTGGACCCGAACACTGAAGCTTTCTTT; cdr3_aa: CASSLDPNTEAFF
d_call: NA; clone_size: many; cdr3_length: 13; j_call: TRBJ1-1; v_call: TRBV7-2; cdr3_nt: TGTGCCAGCAGCCCAGGAGGGAGAACTGAAGCTTTCTTT; cdr3_aa: CASSPGGRTEAFF
d_call: NA; clone_size: NA; cdr3_length: 12; j_call: TRBJ1-2; v_call: TRBV10-2; cdr3_nt: TGCGCCAGCAGTGAGAGGAACTATGGCTACACCTTC; cdr3_aa: CASSERNYGYTF
d_call: NA; clone_size: once; cdr3_length: 14; j_call: TRBJ2-1; v_call: TRBV29-1; cdr3_nt: TGCAGCGTCTCCGGGAGACTTTCCTACAATGAGCAGTTCTTC; cdr3_aa: CSVSGRLSYNEQFF